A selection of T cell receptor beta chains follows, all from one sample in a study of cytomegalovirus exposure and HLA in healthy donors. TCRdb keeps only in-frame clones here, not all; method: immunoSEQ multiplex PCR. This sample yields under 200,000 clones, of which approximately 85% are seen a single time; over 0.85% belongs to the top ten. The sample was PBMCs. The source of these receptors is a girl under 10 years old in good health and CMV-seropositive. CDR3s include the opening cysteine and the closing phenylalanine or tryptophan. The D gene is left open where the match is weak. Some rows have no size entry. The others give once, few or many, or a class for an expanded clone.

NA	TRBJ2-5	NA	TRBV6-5	CASSYSRAYQETQYF	TGTGCCAGCAGTTACTCCAGGGCCTACCAAGAGACCCAGTACTTC
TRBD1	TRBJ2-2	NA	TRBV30	CAWSVRWTGWRVAGELFF	TGTGCCTGGAGTGTACGGTGGACAGGGTGGAGGGTAGCCGGGGAGCTGTTTTTT
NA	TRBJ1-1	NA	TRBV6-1	CASLGRGNTEAFF	TGTGCCAGCCTAGGTAGGGGGAACACTGAAGCTTTCTTT
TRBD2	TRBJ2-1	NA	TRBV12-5	CASGLVGPAGLNEQFF	TGTGCTAGTGGTTTGGTCGGGCCAGCGGGATTGAATGAGCAGTTCTTC
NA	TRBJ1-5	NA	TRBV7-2	CASSLDGSYQPQHF	TGTGCCAGCAGTCTAGACGGCTCCTATCAGCCCCAGCATTTT
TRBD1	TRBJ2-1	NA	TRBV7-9	CASSSSGQVADEQFF	TGTGCCAGCAGCTCCTCAGGACAGGTGGCGGATGAGCAGTTCTTC
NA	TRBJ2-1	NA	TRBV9	CASSVGGSASSYNEQFF	TGTGCCAGCAGCGTAGGGGGTAGCGCGAGCTCCTACAATGAGCAGTTCTTC
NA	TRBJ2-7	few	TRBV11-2	CASSIRDISSYEQYF	TGTGCCAGCAGCATCCGGGACATAAGCTCCTACGAGCAGTACTTC
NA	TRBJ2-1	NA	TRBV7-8	CASSPRVFRLWNEQFF	TGTGCCAGCAGCCCCCGTGTGTTTCGACTATGGAATGAGCAGTTCTTC
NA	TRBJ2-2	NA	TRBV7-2	CASSHQPGLWTGELFF	TGTGCCAGCAGCCACCAACCAGGGCTCTGGACCGGGGAGCTGTTTTTT
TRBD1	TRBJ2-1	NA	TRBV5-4	CASTYRGSYNEQFF	TGTGCCAGCACCTACAGGGGTTCCTACAATGAGCAGTTCTTC
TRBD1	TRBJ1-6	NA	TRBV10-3	CAIGDRDNSPLHF	TGTGCCATCGGGGACAGGGATAATTCACCCCTCCACTTT
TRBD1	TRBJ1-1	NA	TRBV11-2	CASSPGQGFEAFF	TGTGCCAGCAGCCCGGGACAGGGATTTGAAGCTTTCTTT
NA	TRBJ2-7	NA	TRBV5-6	CASSLAGTFYEQYF	TGTGCCAGCAGCTTGGCCGGGACTTTCTACGAGCAGTACTTC
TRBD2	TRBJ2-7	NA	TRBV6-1	CASSFTGTSSYEQYF	TGTGCCAGCAGCTTTACCGGGACTAGCTCCTACGAGCAGTACTTC
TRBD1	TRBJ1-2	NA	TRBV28	CASREDRGNGYTF	TGTGCCAGCAGGGAGGACAGGGGAAATGGCTACACCTTC
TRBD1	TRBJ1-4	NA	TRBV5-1	CASSLRTGPTPNEKLFF	TGCGCCAGCAGCTTGAGGACAGGGCCTACCCCTAATGAAAAACTGTTTTTT
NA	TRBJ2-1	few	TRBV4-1	CASSQPRLVRSYNEQFF	TGCGCCAGCAGCCAACCTCGCCTAGTTCGTTCCTACAATGAGCAGTTCTTC
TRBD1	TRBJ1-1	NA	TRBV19	CASSSRDRGDTEAFF	TGTGCCAGTAGTTCCCGGGACAGGGGTGACACTGAAGCTTTCTTT
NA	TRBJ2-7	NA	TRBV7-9	CSSSLGGYEQYF	TGTTCCAGCAGCTTAGGCGGGTACGAGCAGTACTTC
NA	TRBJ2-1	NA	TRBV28	CASSLSYNEQFF	TGTGCCAGCAGTCTCTCCTACAATGAGCAGTTCTTC
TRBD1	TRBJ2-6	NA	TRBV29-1	CSVGTETSSGANVLTF	TGCAGCGTCGGGACAGAGACCTCCTCTGGGGCCAACGTCCTGACTTTC
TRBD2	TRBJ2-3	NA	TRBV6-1	CASSEGLAGVADTQYF	TGTGCCAGCAGTGAGGGACTAGCGGGAGTTGCAGATACGCAGTATTTT
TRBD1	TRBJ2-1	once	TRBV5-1	CASSLASSGTGRREQFF	TGCGCCAGCAGCTTGGCAAGCTCCGGGACAGGGAGAAGGGAGCAGTTCTTC
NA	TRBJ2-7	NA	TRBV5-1	CASRGLASSYEQYF	TGCGCCAGCAGGGGGCTGGCGAGCTCCTACGAGCAGTACTTC
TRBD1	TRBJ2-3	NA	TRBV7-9	CASSSSPGGSRLTDTQYF	TGTGCCAGCAGTTCATCGCCAGGGGGATCCCGACTCACAGATACGCAGTATTTT
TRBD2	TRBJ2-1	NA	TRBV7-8	CASSSSGSSNEQFF	TGTGCCAGCAGTAGTAGCGGGAGTTCGAATGAGCAGTTCTTC
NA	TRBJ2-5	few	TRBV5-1	CASSSNQETQYF	TGCGCCAGCAGCTCAAACCAAGAGACCCAGTACTTC
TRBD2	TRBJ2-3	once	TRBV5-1	CASKVAGGADTQYF	TGCGCCAGCAAGGTAGCGGGGGGCGCAGATACGCAGTATTTT
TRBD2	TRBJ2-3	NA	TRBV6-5	CASSWTSGSTDTQYF	TGTGCCAGCAGCTGGACTAGCGGTAGCACAGATACGCAGTATTTT
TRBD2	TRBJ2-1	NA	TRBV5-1	CASSPPRLAGVNEQFF	TGCGCCAGCAGCCCCCCGAGGCTAGCGGGAGTGAATGAGCAGTTCTTC
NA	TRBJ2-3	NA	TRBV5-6	CASSIFRGADTQYF	TGTGCCAGCAGCATCTTCAGGGGTGCAGATACGCAGTATTTT
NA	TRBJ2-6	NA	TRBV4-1	CATSGTFGSGANVLTF	TGCGCTACCTCCGGGACATTCGGCTCTGGGGCCAACGTCCTGACTTTC
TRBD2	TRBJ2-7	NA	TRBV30	CAWSVKLADEQYF	TGTGCCTGGAGTGTAAAACTAGCGGACGAGCAGTACTTC
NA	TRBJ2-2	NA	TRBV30	CALGRGGSGELFF	TGTGCTTTGGGAAGGGGTGGTTCCGGGGAGCTGTTTTTT
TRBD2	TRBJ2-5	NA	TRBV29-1	CSVARGGGQETQYF	TGCAGCGTCGCCCGCGGGGGAGGGCAAGAGACCCAGTACTTC
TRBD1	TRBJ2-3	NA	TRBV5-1	CASSLEGQGATDTQYF	TGCGCCAGCAGCTTGGAGGGACAGGGGGCTACAGATACGCAGTATTTT
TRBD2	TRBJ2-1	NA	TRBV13	CASSLGLSGGYNEQFF	TGTGCCAGCAGCTTAGGTCTTAGCGGGGGCTACAATGAGCAGTTCTTC
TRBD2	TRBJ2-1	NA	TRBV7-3	CASSIIAGSSYNEQFF	TGTGCCAGCAGCATCATAGCGGGAAGCTCCTACAATGAGCAGTTCTTC
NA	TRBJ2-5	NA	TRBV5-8	CASSLRSDKSLTQYF	TGTGCCAGCAGCTTGAGATCCGATAAGAGTTTGACCCAGTACTTC
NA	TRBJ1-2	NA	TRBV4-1	CASSQDGLENYGYTF	TGCGCCAGCAGCCAAGATGGACTGGAGAACTATGGCTACACCTTC
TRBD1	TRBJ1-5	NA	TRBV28	CASSFDRVNQPQHF	TGTGCCAGCAGTTTTGACAGGGTGAATCAGCCCCAGCATTTT
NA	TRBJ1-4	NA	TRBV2	CASMKDSMGEKLFF	TGTGCCAGCATGAAAGACAGTATGGGTGAAAAACTGTTTTTT
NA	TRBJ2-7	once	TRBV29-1	CSVRPGLGSYEQYF	TGCAGCGTTAGACCGGGACTGGGCTCCTACGAGCAGTACTTC
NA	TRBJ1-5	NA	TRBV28	CASRFDRNQPQHF	TGTGCCAGCAGATTCGACAGGAATCAGCCCCAGCATTTT
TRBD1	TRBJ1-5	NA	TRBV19	CASSTRQGAFGQPQHF	TGTGCCAGTAGTACTCGACAGGGGGCCTTCGGGCAGCCCCAGCATTTT
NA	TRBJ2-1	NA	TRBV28	CASTAARNEQFF	TGTGCCAGCACTGCGGCCCGCAATGAGCAGTTCTTC
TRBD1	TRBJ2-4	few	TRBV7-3	CASSFDRGGGIQYF	TGTGCCAGCAGCTTCGACAGGGGTGGCGGCATTCAGTACTTC
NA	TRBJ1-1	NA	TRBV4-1	CASSPIGKNTEAFF	TGCGCCAGCAGCCCGATCGGGAAGAACACTGAAGCTTTCTTT
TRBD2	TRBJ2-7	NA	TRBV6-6	CASSSRTSGSSYEQYF	TGTGCCAGCAGTTCCCGGACTAGCGGGAGCTCCTACGAGCAGTACTTC
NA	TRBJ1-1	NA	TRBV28	CASLRQAREAFF	TGTGCCAGCCTTAGACAGGCTAGGGAAGCTTTCTTT
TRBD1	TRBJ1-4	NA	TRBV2	CASTFTRGANEKLFF	TGTGCCAGCACTTTCACCAGGGGGGCTAATGAAAAACTGTTTTTT
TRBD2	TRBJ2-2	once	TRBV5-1	CASSLPQREFRVVAGELFF	TGCGCCAGCAGCTTGCCCCAGCGGGAGTTTCGGGTTGTAGCCGGGGAGCTGTTTTTT